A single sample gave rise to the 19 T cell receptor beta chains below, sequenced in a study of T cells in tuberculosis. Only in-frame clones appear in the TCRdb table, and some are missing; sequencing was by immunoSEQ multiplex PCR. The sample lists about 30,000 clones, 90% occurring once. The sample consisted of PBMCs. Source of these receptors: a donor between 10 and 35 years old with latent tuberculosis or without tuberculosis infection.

The CDR3 loop reads CASSQTGGETQYF. The CDR3 DNA reads as TGCGCCAGCAGCCAAACAGGGGGGGAGACCCAGTACTTC. This chain joins TRBV4-1 and TRBJ2-5, with 8 bases that match TRBD1. The CDR3 totals 13 residues. The V gene's germline CDR1 is MGHRA and CDR2 YSYEKL. Trimming took 2 bases from V and 5 from J; bases not matched to a gene: 1.

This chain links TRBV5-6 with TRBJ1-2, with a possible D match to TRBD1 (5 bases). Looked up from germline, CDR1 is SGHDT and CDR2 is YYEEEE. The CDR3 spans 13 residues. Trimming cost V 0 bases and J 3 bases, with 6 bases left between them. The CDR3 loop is CASSLGGDYGYTF. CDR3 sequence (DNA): TGTGCCAGCAGCTTGGGGGGCGACTATGGCTACACCTTC.

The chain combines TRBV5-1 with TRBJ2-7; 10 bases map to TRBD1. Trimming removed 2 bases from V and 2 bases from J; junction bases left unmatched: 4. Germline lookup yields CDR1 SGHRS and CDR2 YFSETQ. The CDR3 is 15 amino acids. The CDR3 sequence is CASSFDRGLTYEQYF. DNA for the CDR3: TGCGCCAGCAGCTTCGACAGGGGGCTCACCTACGAGCAGTACTTC.

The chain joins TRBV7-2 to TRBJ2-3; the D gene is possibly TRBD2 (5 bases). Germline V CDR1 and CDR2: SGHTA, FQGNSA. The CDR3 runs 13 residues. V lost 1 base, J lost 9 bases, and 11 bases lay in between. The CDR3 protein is CASSLVRRGTQYF. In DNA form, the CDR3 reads TGTGCCAGCAGCTTAGTCCGGCGAGGGACGCAGTATTTT.

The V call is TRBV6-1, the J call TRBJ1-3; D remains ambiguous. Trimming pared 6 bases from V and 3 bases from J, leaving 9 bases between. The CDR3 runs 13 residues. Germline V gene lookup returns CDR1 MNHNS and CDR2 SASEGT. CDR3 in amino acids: CASRGGGGNTIYF. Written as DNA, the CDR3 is TGTGCCAGCAGGGGAGGCGGTGGAAACACCATATATTTT.

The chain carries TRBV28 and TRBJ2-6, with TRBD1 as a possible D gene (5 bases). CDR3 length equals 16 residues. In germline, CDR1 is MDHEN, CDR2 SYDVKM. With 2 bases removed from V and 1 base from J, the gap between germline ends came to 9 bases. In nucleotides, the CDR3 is TGTGCCAGCAGTTTACAGGGCAAATCTGGGGCCAACGTCCTGACTTTC. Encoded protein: CASSLQGKSGANVLTF.

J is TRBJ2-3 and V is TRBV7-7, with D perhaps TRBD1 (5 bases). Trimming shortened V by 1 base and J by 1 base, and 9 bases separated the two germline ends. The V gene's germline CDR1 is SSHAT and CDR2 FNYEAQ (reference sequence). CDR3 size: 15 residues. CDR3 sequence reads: CASSLDLTGTDTQYF. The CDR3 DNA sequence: TGTGCCAGCAGCTTAGATCTGACAGGCACAGATACGCAGTATTTT.

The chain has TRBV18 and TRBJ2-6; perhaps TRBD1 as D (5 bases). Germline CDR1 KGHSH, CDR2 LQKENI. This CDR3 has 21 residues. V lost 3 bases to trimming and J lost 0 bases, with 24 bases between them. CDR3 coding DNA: TGTGCCAGCTCACCGAATGGGGCAGACACTCTCCACTACTCTGGGGCCAACGTCCTGACTTTC. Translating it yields CASSPNGADTLHYSGANVLTF.

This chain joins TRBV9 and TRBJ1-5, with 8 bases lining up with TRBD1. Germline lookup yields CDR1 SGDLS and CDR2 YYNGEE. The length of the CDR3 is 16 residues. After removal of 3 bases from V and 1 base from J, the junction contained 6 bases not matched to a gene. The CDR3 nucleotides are TGTGCCAGCAGCGAAGGACAGGGAGTAAGCAATCAGCCCCAGCATTTT. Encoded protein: CASSEGQGVSNQPQHF. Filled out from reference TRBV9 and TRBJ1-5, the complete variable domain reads DSGVTQTPKHLITATGQRVTLRCSPRSGDLSVYWYQQSLDQGLQFLIQYYNGEERAKGNILERFSAQQFPDLHSELNLSSLELGDSALYFCASSEGQGVSNQPQHFGDGTRLSIL.

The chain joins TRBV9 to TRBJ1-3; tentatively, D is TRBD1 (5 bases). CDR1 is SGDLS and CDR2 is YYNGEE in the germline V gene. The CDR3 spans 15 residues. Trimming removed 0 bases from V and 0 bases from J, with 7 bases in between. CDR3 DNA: TGTGCCAGCAGCGTAGCTGACAGCTCTGGAAACACCATATATTTT. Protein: CASSVADSSGNTIYF.

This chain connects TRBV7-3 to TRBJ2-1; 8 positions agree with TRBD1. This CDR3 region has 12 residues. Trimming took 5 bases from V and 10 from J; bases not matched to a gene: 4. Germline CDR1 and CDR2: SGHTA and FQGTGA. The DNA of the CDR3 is TGTGCCAGCAGCAACCGGACAGGGGAGCAGTTCTTC. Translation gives CASSNRTGEQFF.

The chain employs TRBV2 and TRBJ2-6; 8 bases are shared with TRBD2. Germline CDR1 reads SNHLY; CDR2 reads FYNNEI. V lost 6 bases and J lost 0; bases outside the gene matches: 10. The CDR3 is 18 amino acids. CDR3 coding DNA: TGTGCCAGCAGAGCCGGGGGGGGGACCCACTCTGGGGCCAACGTCCTGACTTTC. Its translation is CASRAGGGTHSGANVLTF.

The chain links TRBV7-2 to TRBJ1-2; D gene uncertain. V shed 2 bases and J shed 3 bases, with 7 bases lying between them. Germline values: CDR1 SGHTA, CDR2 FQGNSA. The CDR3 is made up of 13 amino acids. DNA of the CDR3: TGTGCCAGCAGCTTACCGGTGGACTATGGCTACACCTTC. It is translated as CASSLPVDYGYTF.

CDR3 nucleotide sequence: TGTGCCAGCGGTAGTCCGGACAGTTATCAGCCCCAGCATTTT. This encodes CASGSPDSYQPQHF. The V gene is TRBV2, the J gene TRBJ1-5; perhaps TRBD1 as D (6 bases). The CDR3 length is 14 residues. V was clipped by 8 bases and J by 5 bases, with 16 bases between them. Germline values: CDR1 SNHLY, CDR2 FYNNEI.

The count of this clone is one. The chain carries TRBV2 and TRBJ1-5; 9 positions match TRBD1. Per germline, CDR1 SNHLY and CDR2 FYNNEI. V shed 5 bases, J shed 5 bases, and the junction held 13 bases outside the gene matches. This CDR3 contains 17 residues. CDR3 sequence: CASSYNRGQGSYQPQHF. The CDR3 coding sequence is TGTGCCAGCAGTTACAACCGAGGACAGGGGTCTTATCAGCCCCAGCATTTT.

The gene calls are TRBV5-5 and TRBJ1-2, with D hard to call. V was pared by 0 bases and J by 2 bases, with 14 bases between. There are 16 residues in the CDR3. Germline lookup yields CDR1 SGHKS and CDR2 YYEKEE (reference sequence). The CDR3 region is CASSLAPFSGNYGYTF. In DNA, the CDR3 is TGTGCCAGCAGCTTGGCCCCGTTCTCGGGGAACTATGGCTACACCTTC.

The CDR3 region is CASSSPPGGQYNEQFF. The CDR3 DNA reads as TGTGCCAGCAGTTCCCCCCCGGGGGGCCAATACAATGAGCAGTTCTTC. J is TRBJ2-1 and V is TRBV6-5; the D gene is possibly TRBD2 (7 bases). Germline CDR1 and CDR2: MNHEY and SVGAGI. Trimming removed 4 bases at V and 4 bases at J, with 17 bases between. CDR3 length equals 16 residues.

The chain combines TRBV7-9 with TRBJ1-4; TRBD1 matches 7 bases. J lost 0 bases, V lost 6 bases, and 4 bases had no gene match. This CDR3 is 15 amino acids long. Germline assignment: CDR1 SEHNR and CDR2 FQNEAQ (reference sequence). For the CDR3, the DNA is TGTGCCAGCAGTACAGGGGCCACAACTAATGAAAAACTGTTTTTT. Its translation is CASSTGATTNEKLFF.

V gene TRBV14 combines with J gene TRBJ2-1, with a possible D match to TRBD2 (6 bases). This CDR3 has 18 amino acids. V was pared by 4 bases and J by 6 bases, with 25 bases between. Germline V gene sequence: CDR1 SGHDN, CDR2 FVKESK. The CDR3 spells CASSRGIPGLRRTNEQFF. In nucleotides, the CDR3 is TGTGCCAGCAGCCGGGGCATACCGGGACTGCGACGGACCAATGAGCAGTTCTTC.